This T cell receptor beta chain was found in a study of regulatory T cells in long-lasting Graves disease. Study-level points and caveats: Among persistent patients, a larger number of public clonotypes were shared (roughly 2,700) than among newly diagnosed patients (roughly 970). Investigators studied peripheral blood only, not thyroid tissue. Persistent Graves' patients had lower TCR diversity than newly diagnosed ones.

On this clonotype itself: Its cognate antigen is unknown.

Building the TCR beta libraries relied on iRepertoire HTBI primers, and CDR3 regions underwent Arm-PCR. Using its own MiXCR run on the multiplex PCR reads, TCRdb lists one record per CDR3 protein. The table has approximately 690,000 distinct CDR3 sequences, roughly 30% seen once. Indicated time point: persistent/refractory GD, antithyroid drugs over 5 years with positive TRAb. From PBMCs, RNA was extracted and then used to make the TCR library. CDR3 size: 13 residues. Germline V CDR1 and CDR2: SGHNT, YENEEA. V lost 5 bases, J lost 5 bases, and 9 bases lay in between. Specimen: peripheral blood mononuclear cells (PBMCs), collected when the disease was refractory, from a patient treated with antithyroid drugs. This clonotype was sampled from a female donor with Graves disease. This sequence joins TRBV11-3 and TRBJ2-2, with D possibly being TRBD2 (5 bases). The CDR3 bases are TGTGCCAGCAGCGATAGGGAGACCGGGGAGCTGTTTTTT. Protein sequence: CASSDRETGELFF.